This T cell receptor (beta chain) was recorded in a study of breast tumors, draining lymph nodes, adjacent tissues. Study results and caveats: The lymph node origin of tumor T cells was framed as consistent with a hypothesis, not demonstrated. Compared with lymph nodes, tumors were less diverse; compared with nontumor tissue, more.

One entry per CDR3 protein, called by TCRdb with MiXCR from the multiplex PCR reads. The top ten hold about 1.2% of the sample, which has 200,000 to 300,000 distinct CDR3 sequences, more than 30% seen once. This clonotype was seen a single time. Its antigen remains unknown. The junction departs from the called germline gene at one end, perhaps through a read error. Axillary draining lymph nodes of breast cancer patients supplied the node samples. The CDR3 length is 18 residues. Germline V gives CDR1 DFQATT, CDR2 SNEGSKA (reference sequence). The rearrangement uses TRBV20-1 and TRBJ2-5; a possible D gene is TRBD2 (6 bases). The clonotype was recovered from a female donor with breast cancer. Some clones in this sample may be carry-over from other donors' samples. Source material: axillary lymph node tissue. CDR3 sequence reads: CSAEPGVNQPQHQEAQYF. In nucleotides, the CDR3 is TGCAGTGCGGAACCGGGGGTAAATCAGCCCCAGCACCAAGAGGCCCAGTACTTC.